Listed here are 32 T cell receptor beta chains from one sample, sequenced in a study of immune evolution from preneoplasia to lung adenocarcinoma. Sequencing was performed with immunoSEQ multiplex PCR; in TCRdb, only in-frame clones are kept and a portion is missing. The table has 12,000 or so clones, over 75% seen once. Sequencing used FFPE tissue from an adenomatous hyperplasia lung lesion. The subset was: atypical adenomatous hyperplasia (AAH), lung preneoplasia. These receptor sequences come from a person aged 50-70 years with lung adenocarcinoma.

This clone was seen only once. This chain joins TRBV7-9 and TRBJ2-3; 9 bases align to TRBD2. The CDR3 has 18 residues. Germline values: CDR1 SEHNR, CDR2 FQNEAQ (reference sequence). V shed 5 bases, J shed 2 bases, and the junction held 14 bases outside the gene matches. The CDR3 protein is CASSPTRMTSGITDTQYF. The CDR3 nucleotides are TGTGCCAGCAGCCCGACAAGAATGACTAGCGGAATCACAGATACGCAGTATTTT. Drawing the rest from reference TRBV7-9 and TRBJ2-3, the complete variable domain is DTGVSQNPRHKITKRGQNVTFRCDPISEHNRLYWYRQTLGQGPEFLTYFQNEAQLEKSRLLSDRFSAERPKGSFSTLEIQRTEQGDSAMYLCASSPTRMTSGITDTQYFGPGTRLTVL.

This chain links TRBV7-9 with TRBJ2-7, with a weak D call TRBD2 (6 bases). Trimming removed 2 bases at V and 0 bases at J, with 8 bases between. The CDR3 runs to 14 residues. The germline CDR1 and CDR2 sequences are SEHNR and FQNEAQ (reference sequence). The DNA for the CDR3 is TGTGCCAGCAGCTTATTAGCGGACTCCTACGAGCAGTACTTC. Translation: CASSLLADSYEQYF. Using reference TRBV7-9 and TRBJ2-7 for the parts outside the CDR3, the full variable domain is DTGVSQNPRHKITKRGQNVTFRCDPISEHNRLYWYRQTLGQGPEFLTYFQNEAQLEKSRLLSDRFSAERPKGSFSTLEIQRTEQGDSAMYLCASSLLADSYEQYFGPGTRLTVT.

The genes are TRBV2 and TRBJ1-5; D uncertain. Germline V gene sequence: CDR1 SNHLY, CDR2 FYNNEI. V shed 5 bases and J shed 2 bases, with 10 bases lying between them. CDR3 length: 14 amino acids. The CDR3 nucleotides read TGTGCCAGCAGTCGGTCTAGGGGCAATCAGCCCCAGCATTTT. It specifies CASSRSRGNQPQHF.

In DNA form, the CDR3 reads TGTGCCAGCAGCCCAATTACCACCGGGGAGCTGTTTTTT. This sequence encodes CASSPITTGELFF. The chain links TRBV7-3 to TRBJ2-2; D not certain. V was cut by 5 bases and J by 4 bases, with 8 bases left in between. The CDR3 is made up of 13 amino acids. Germline assignment: CDR1 SGHTA and CDR2 FQGTGA.

This chain joins TRBV11-2 and TRBJ2-5; unclear D gene. There are 16 residues in the CDR3. Germline CDR1 and CDR2: SGHAT and FQNNGV. V shed 0 bases and J shed 3 bases, with 14 bases lying between them. As DNA, the CDR3 is TGTGCCAGCAGCTTAGATTTAGTACACTTAAAAGAGACCCAGTACTTC. Translating gives CASSLDLVHLKETQYF.

This chain links TRBV11-3 with TRBJ2-5, with D unresolved. Germline CDR1 is SGHNT and CDR2 is YENEEA. The CDR3 covers 12 residues. V lost 6 bases, J lost 8 bases, and 13 bases lay in between. DNA of the CDR3: TGTGCCAGCAGTTCCCCCAGCGAAACCCAGTACTTC. It codes for CASSSPSETQYF. The full variable domain, with the rest looked up from reference TRBV11-3 and TRBJ2-5, is EAGVVQSPRYKIIEKKQPVAFWCNPISGHNTLYWYLQNLGQGPELLIRYENEEAVDDSQLPKDRFSAERLKGVDSTLKIQPAELGDSAVYLCASSSPSETQYFGPGTRLLVL.

The chain combines TRBV19 with TRBJ1-2; no clear D. Between the trimmed V and J ends, which lost 0 bases and 4 bases, there was a span of 12 bases. Germline values: CDR1 LNHDA, CDR2 SQIVND (reference sequence). This CDR3 comprises 15 residues. The CDR3 sequence is CASSIDPGIPYGYTF. As DNA, the CDR3 is TGTGCCAGTAGTATAGATCCGGGCATCCCCTATGGCTACACCTTC.

J is TRBJ1-1 and V is TRBV5-1, with D possibly matching TRBD1 (6 bases). Germline loops: CDR1 SGHRS, CDR2 YFSETQ. The CDR3 length is 17 residues. V was clipped by 0 bases and J by 0 bases, with 15 bases between them. The CDR3 loop is CASSLAIRQDLNTEAFF. CDR3 coding DNA: TGCGCCAGCAGCTTGGCAATTCGACAGGACCTGAACACTGAAGCTTTCTTT.

V usage is TRBV23-1 and J usage is TRBJ1-4; D is unresolved. TRBV23-1 is classed as an ORF, of uncertain function. CDR3 size: 12 residues. Trimming took 8 bases from V and 7 from J, leaving 11 bases between them. CDR3 sequence: CASGPPFEKLFF. For the CDR3, the DNA is TGCGCCAGCGGGCCCCCTTTTGAAAAACTGTTTTTT.

This clone was observed a handful of times. The rearrangement links TRBV29-1 to TRBJ2-1, with 13 bases fitting TRBD2. The germline V gene encodes CDR1 SQVTM and CDR2 ANQGSEA. V dropped 8 bases and J dropped 6; count of bases not matched to a gene: 4. This CDR3 spans 13 amino acids. The CDR3 region has the DNA TGCAGCCTCACTAGCGGGAGGGTCAATGAGCAGTTCTTC. Translated, it gives CSLTSGRVNEQFF.

The J gene is TRBJ1-5, the V gene TRBV7-8, with 11 bases fitting TRBD1. V was clipped by 4 bases and J by 6 bases; unmatched bases: 2. CDR1 is SGHVS and CDR2 is FQNEAQ in the germline V gene. This CDR3 contains 14 residues. In DNA, the CDR3 is TGTGCCAGCAGCTCGGGACAGGGGGTTCAGCCCCAGCATTTT. This codes for CASSSGQGVQPQHF.

The chain couples TRBV2 to TRBJ2-1; D not resolved. This CDR3 has 15 amino acids. Trimming stripped 5 bases from V and 0 bases from J, with 11 bases between. Germline assignment: CDR1 SNHLY and CDR2 FYNNEI. In DNA, the CDR3 is TGTGCCAGCAGTCCTACTCGAAGCTCCTACAATGAGCAGTTCTTC. It translates to CASSPTRSSYNEQFF.

This chain joins TRBV9 and TRBJ2-1; 12 nucleotides align to TRBD2. Looked up from germline, CDR1 is SGDLS and CDR2 is YYNGEE. Unmatched junction bases numbered 8, after V lost 6 bases and J lost 4 bases. The CDR3 loop spans 16 amino acids. CDR3 sequence (DNA): TGTGCCAGCACTCAATCCGGGACTAGCGGGTACAATGAGCAGTTCTTC. Amino acids: CASTQSGTSGYNEQFF.

This chain links TRBV11-2 with TRBJ2-3, with D unclear. Germline CDR1 reads SGHAT; CDR2 reads FQNNGV. This CDR3 contains 17 residues. Trimming pared 0 bases from V and 1 base from J, leaving 14 bases between. CDR3 DNA sequence: TGTGCCAGCAGCTTAGAAAGGTCAGGTGTCGGCACAGATACGCAGTATTTT. Translating it yields CASSLERSGVGTDTQYF.

This chain connects TRBV18 to TRBJ2-1; D is unresolved. This CDR3 is 14 amino acids long. Trimming removed 5 bases from V and 0 bases from J, with 8 bases in between. In germline, CDR1 is KGHSH, CDR2 LQKENI. CDR3 nucleotides: TGTGCCAGCTCATTGGGGAACTCCTACAATGAGCAGTTCTTC. Protein product: CASSLGNSYNEQFF.

The V gene is TRBV20-1, the J gene TRBJ2-1; D is ambiguous. The V gene lost 0 bases and the J gene lost 6 bases, with 3 bases spanning the gap. CDR3 length: 11 amino acids. CDR1 and CDR2 from the germline V gene are DFQATT and SNEGSKA (reference sequence). This chain's CDR3 is CSAREFNEQFF. CDR3 coding DNA: TGCAGTGCTAGAGAATTCAATGAGCAGTTCTTC.

This chain joins TRBV28 and TRBJ1-1; D not resolved. There are 12 residues in the CDR3. From germline, CDR1 is MDHEN and CDR2 SYDVKM. V was shortened by 3 bases and J by 11 bases, with 13 bases between the two germline ends. CDR3 in DNA: TGTGCCAGCAGTTTCCGACTCCGAGAGGCTTTCTTT. Its protein is CASSFRLREAFF.

The chain has TRBV6-1 and TRBJ1-5, with D uncertain. The length of the CDR3 is 15 residues. Trimming removed 7 bases from V and 0 bases from J, with 13 bases in between. Germline values: CDR1 MNHNS, CDR2 SASEGT. The CDR3 DNA reads TGTGCCAGCAAATTCGGGCCGGATAGCAATCAGCCCCAGCATTTT. It encodes CASKFGPDSNQPQHF.

This chain links TRBV5-6 with TRBJ1-2; D is undetermined. V shed 4 bases and J shed 5 bases, with 15 bases lying between them. Germline loops: CDR1 SGHDT, CDR2 YYEEEE. The CDR3 spans 14 residues. CDR3 amino acids: CASSPQLNRYGYTF. The CDR3 DNA sequence: TGTGCCAGCAGCCCACAATTGAATCGGTATGGCTACACCTTC.

The chain recombines TRBV7-2 with TRBJ1-1, with D possibly being TRBD1 (6 bases). The V end was cut by 7 bases, the J end by 5 bases, with 17 bases between. This CDR3 has 14 residues. Per the germline V gene, CDR1 is SGHTA and CDR2 is FQGNSA. The DNA of the CDR3 is TGTGCCAGCACCCGGGGGCGGGGGTGGACTGAAGCTTTCTTT. Its translation is CASTRGRGWTEAFF.

This clone is a singleton in its sample. The chain uses TRBV30 and TRBJ1-2; no clear D. From germline, CDR1 is GTSNPN and CDR2 SVGIG (reference sequence). This CDR3 spans 12 amino acids. V lost 4 bases and J lost 7, with 13 bases in between. This chain's CDR3 is CAWTHGPSGYTF. The CDR3 bases are TGTGCCTGGACCCATGGACCTTCTGGCTACACCTTC. Looking up the rest from reference TRBV30 and TRBJ1-2 gives the full variable domain: SQTIHQWPATLVQPVGSPLSLECTVEGTSNPNLYWYRQAAGRGLQLLFYSVGIGQISSEVPQNLSASRPQDRQFILSSKKLLLSDSGFYLCAWTHGPSGYTFGSGTRLTVV.

The V gene is TRBV14, the J gene TRBJ1-2; TRBD1 aligns across 10 bases. V trimming: 4 bases; J trimming: 2 bases; junction bases outside the gene matches: 7. Germline CDR1 reads SGHDN; CDR2 reads FVKESK. The CDR3 is 16 residues long. CDR3 coding DNA: TGTGCCAGCAGCCTCCCGGGACAGGGGAGCAACTATGGCTACACCTTC. Protein sequence: CASSLPGQGSNYGYTF.

This clone has just a few counts. The CDR3 nucleotides read TGCAGCGTCCTTTCAGGGGGCAAGTACGAGCAGTACTTC. Protein: CSVLSGGKYEQYF. The chain combines TRBV29-1 with TRBJ2-7; the match to TRBD1 covers 8 bases. The V segment lost 6 bases and the J segment 4 bases; nucleotides outside the gene matches: 8. The CDR3 has 13 amino acids. Germline CDR1 SQVTM, CDR2 ANQGSEA.

CDR3: CASSRGPGQGAYNEQFF. The CDR3 DNA reads as TGTGCCAGCAGCCGAGGACCGGGACAGGGCGCCTACAATGAGCAGTTCTTC. This sequence joins TRBV7-6 and TRBJ2-1; 9 positions agree with TRBD1. The V gene end was trimmed by 5 bases and the J gene end by 2 bases; junction bases not matched to a gene: 10. Germline CDR1 SGHVS, CDR2 FNYEAQ. The CDR3 runs to 17 residues. Variable domain in full (rest from reference TRBV7-6 and TRBJ2-1): GAGVSQSPRYKVTKRGQDVALRCDPISGHVSLYWYRQALGQGPEFLTYFNYEAQQDKSGLPNDRFSAERPEGSISTLTIQRTEQRDSAMYRCASSRGPGQGAYNEQFFGPGTRLTVL.

This chain joins TRBV5-6 and TRBJ1-2; D remains unclear. V shed 4 bases and J shed 3 bases, with 16 bases lying between them. The CDR3 is 15 amino acids. CDR1 SGHDT and CDR2 YYEEEE come from the germline V gene. This chain's CDR3 is CASSPRTARDYGYTF. CDR3 nucleotides: TGTGCCAGCAGCCCTAGGACCGCGAGGGACTATGGCTACACCTTC.

A few counts support this clone. This CDR3 is CASSPRGGNTEAFF. The CDR3 DNA is TGTGCCAGCAGCCCCAGGGGGGGGAACACTGAAGCTTTCTTT. V is TRBV7-2 and J is TRBJ1-1, with TRBD1 matching 7 bases. CDR1 and CDR2 from the germline V gene are SGHTA and FQGNSA. The CDR3 has 14 residues. V was pared by 5 bases and J by 1 base, with 4 bases of the junction left unmatched.

V and J are TRBV29-1 and TRBJ2-2; D unresolved. Germline V gene sequence: CDR1 SQVTM, CDR2 ANQGSEA. The CDR3 has 13 amino acids. Deletions cut 6 bases from V and 3 bases from J, with 11 bases between. This chain's CDR3 is CSVESIYTGELFF. DNA for the CDR3: TGCAGCGTCGAATCTATATACACCGGGGAGCTGTTTTTT.

About this clone: The same CDR3 is also encoded by other DNA sequences in this sample. The gene calls are TRBV6-5 and TRBJ1-4; D unresolved. CDR1 is MNHEY, CDR2 SVGAGI, per germline. The CDR3 runs to 14 residues. The V end was cut by 0 bases, the J end by 0 bases, with 2 bases between. The DNA of the CDR3 is TGTGCCAGCAGTTACTCCGCAACTAATGAAAAACTGTTTTTT. Translation: CASSYSATNEKLFF.

This sequence joins TRBV7-9 and TRBJ2-7; 9 nucleotides agree with TRBD1. The germline V gene encodes CDR1 SEHNR and CDR2 FQNEAQ (reference sequence). The V segment lost 8 bases and the J segment 3 bases; nucleotides outside the gene matches: 2. The CDR3 contains 12 residues. The CDR3 spells CASGQGLYEQYF. CDR3 in DNA: TGTGCCAGCGGACAGGGGCTCTACGAGCAGTACTTC. Variable domain in full (rest from reference TRBV7-9 and TRBJ2-7): DTGVSQNPRHKITKRGQNVTFRCDPISEHNRLYWYRQTLGQGPEFLTYFQNEAQLEKSRLLSDRFSAERPKGSFSTLEIQRTEQGDSAMYLCASGQGLYEQYFGPGTRLTVT.

This clone has a handful of counts. This chain joins TRBV2 and TRBJ1-4, with D tentatively TRBD1 (6 bases). V shed 8 bases and J shed 10 bases, with 17 bases lying between them. There are 13 residues in the CDR3. Germline CDR1 reads SNHLY; CDR2 reads FYNNEI. The CDR3 DNA follows: TGTGCCAGCTTACAGGGTAATGAACGAAAACTGTTTTTT. It is translated as CASLQGNERKLFF.

The chain uses TRBV6-6 and TRBJ1-5; D is possibly TRBD1 (5 bases). In germline, CDR1 is MNHNY, CDR2 SVGAGI (reference sequence). V lost 4 bases and J 0 bases, leaving 10 bases between the germline ends. The CDR3 sequence is 15 residues long. The DNA of the CDR3 is TGTGCCAGCAGTTCCGGAGACAGTAGCAATCAGCCCCAGCATTTT. It encodes CASSSGDSSNQPQHF.

The chain recombines TRBV10-2 with TRBJ1-1; D not resolved. CDR3 length: 11 amino acids. Germline V lookup: CDR1 WSHSY, CDR2 SAAADI. The V end lost 9 bases, the J end lost 3 bases, and 8 bases lay between the germline ends. Written as DNA, the CDR3 is TGCGCCAGTCGGGCGGACACTGAAGCTTTCTTT. It translates to CASRADTEAFF.